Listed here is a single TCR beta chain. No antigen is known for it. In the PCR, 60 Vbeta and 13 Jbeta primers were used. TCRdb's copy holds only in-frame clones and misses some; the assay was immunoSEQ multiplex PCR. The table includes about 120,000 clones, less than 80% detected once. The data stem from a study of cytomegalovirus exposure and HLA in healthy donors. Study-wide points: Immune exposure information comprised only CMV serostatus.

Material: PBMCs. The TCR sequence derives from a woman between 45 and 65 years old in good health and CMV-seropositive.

DNA for the CDR3: TGTGCCAGCCAGGGTAGTGCTAATGAAAAACTGTTTTTT. Its protein is CASQGSANEKLFF. This sequence joins TRBV2 and TRBJ1-4, with D possibly TRBD1 on 5 matching bases. CDR1 is SNHLY, CDR2 FYNNEI, per germline. This CDR3 has 13 amino acids. V was cut by 8 bases and J by 3 bases, with 10 bases left in between.